Given below is one T cell receptor beta chain in context. Its specificity is not known. Using immunoSEQ multiplex PCR, the repertoire was profiled, and TCRdb retains in-frame clones only, with some absent. This sample has about 140,000 clones, with about 91% found just once. The data were taken from a study of T cell responses to AZD1222 COVID-19 vaccine. Study observations and caveats: Repertoires were obtained solely post-peak T cell response. Donors were chiefly white British, with a greater number of females, and clonal diversity was perhaps underestimated. Just five to seven AZD1222 recipients tested seropositive at baseline. After two AZD1222 doses, spike-specific TCR breadth and depth rose versus day 0.

Trimming shortened V by 8 bases and J by 4 bases, and 15 bases separated the two germline ends. The V gene's germline CDR1 is KGHSH and CDR2 LQKENI. CDR3 length: 14 amino acids. The chain links TRBV18 to TRBJ1-3; the D gene is possibly TRBD1 (6 bases). Here the sequenced sample was peripheral blood, taken on day 0 of AZD1222 vaccination. This sequence originates from an adult in good health. The CDR3 region is CASAFSGDGNTIYF. Written as DNA, the CDR3 is TGTGCCAGCGCATTCTCAGGGGACGGAAACACCATATATTTT.